Listed below are T cell receptor beta chains from one sample, sequenced in a study of T cell responses to AZD1222 COVID-19 vaccine. The protocol was immunoSEQ multiplex PCR, while the TCRdb copy is restricted to in-frame clones and leaves out a portion. The sample consists of roughly 79,000 clones, 70% to 80% of them appearing once. Sequences were derived from peripheral blood, sampled on day 0 of AZD1222 vaccination. All receptors come from an adult in good health. CDR3s include the opening cysteine and the closing phenylalanine or tryptophan. The D gene is left open where the match is weak. Clone size is given for some rows only: seen once, a few or many times, or a class if the clone is expanded.

>few|TRBV28|TRBD1|TRBJ1-2|15
TGTGCCAGCAGTCGAGACAGGGCGACAAGAGATGGCTACACCTTC
CASSRDRATRDGYTF
>once|TRBV2|TRBD1|TRBJ2-7|16
TGTGCCAGCAGAGACCCGACAGGGGATTCCTCCTACGAGCAGTACTTC
CASRDPTGDSSYEQYF
>few|TRBV6-5|NA|TRBJ1-5|13
TGTGCCAGCACATTCGCTAGCAATCAGCCCCAGCATTTT
CASTFASNQPQHF
>few|TRBV20-1|NA|TRBJ2-7|11
TGCAGTGGGGGTTCCGGGGACGAGCAGTACTTC
CSGGSGDEQYF
>once|TRBV5-4|NA|TRBJ1-1|13
TGTGCCAGCAGCCGACAGGAGGGCACTGAAGCTTTCTTT
CASSRQEGTEAFF
>NA|TRBV3-1/TRBV3-2|NA|TRBJ2-3|15
TGTGCCAGCAGCCAAGTCCTGGCAGGCACAGATACGCAGTATTTT
CASSQVLAGTDTQYF
>NA|TRBV6-4|NA|TRBJ1-3|17
TGTGCCAGCAGCAGACCGCGCACCACATCGGGAGGAAACACCATATATTTT
CASSRPRTTSGGNTIYF
>few|TRBV2|NA|TRBJ1-1|17
TGTGCCAGCAATAAGGGACTCCTTTATCCCATGAACACTGAAGCTTTCTTT
CASNKGLLYPMNTEAFF
>NA|TRBV28|TRBD1|TRBJ1-3|14
TGTGCCAGCAGTTTAGACAGGGGAGGGAACACCATATATTTT
CASSLDRGGNTIYF
>NA|TRBV19|TRBD1|TRBJ2-5|14
TGTGCCAGTAGTATCGGACAGGGGACGGAGACCCAGTACTTC
CASSIGQGTETQYF
>NA|TRBV20-1|NA|TRBJ1-1|13
TGCAGTGCTAGTAGACAGGTCCTTGGAGAAGCTTTCTTT
CSASRQVLGEAFF
>NA|TRBV5-1|TRBD1|TRBJ1-1|14
TGCGCCAGCAGCCCCCACAGGGGGGACACTGAAGCTTTCTTT
CASSPHRGDTEAFF
>NA|TRBV5-6|NA|TRBJ2-6|15
TGTGCCAGCAGCTTGGTGGGCTCTGGGGCCAACGTCCTGACTTTC
CASSLVGSGANVLTF
>NA|TRBV5-1|TRBD1|TRBJ2-7|14
TGCGCCAGCAGCTCAGGGACAGGGGGGAACGAGCAGTACTTC
CASSSGTGGNEQYF
>NA|TRBV10-3|TRBD1|TRBJ2-7|14
TGTGCCATCAGTCCGGGACAGGGAGGCTACGAGCAGTACTTC
CAISPGQGGYEQYF
>NA|TRBV29-1|NA|TRBJ2-5|13
TGCAGCGCTCAGACGGATGCCCCGGAGACCCAGTACTTC
CSAQTDAPETQYF
>NA|TRBV5-4|NA|TRBJ1-1|16
TGTGCCAGCAGCTTGGCGGGGGGCTTCAGGAACACTGAAGCTTTCTTT
CASSLAGGFRNTEAFF
>NA|TRBV18|TRBD1|TRBJ2-7|13
TGTGCCAGCTCACCCACAGGGGCCCACGAGCAGTACTTC
CASSPTGAHEQYF
>NA|TRBV28|NA|TRBJ1-1|14
TGTGCCAGCACCCTGAGGGGGGATAACACTGAAGCTTTCTTT
CASTLRGDNTEAFF
>few|TRBV12-3/TRBV12-4|TRBD2|TRBJ2-1|12
TGTGCCAGCAGCCTAGCGGAACTCGAGCAGTTCTTC
CASSLAELEQFF
>NA|TRBV7-9|TRBD1|TRBJ2-5|14
TGTGCCAGCAGCTTAGAGGGGGCCCAAGAGACCCAGTACTTC
CASSLEGAQETQYF
>few|TRBV19|TRBD1|TRBJ1-3|14
TGTGCCAGTTCTGCCGGGACAGCTGGAAACACCATATATTTT
CASSAGTAGNTIYF
>NA|TRBV6-2/TRBV6-3|NA|TRBJ2-1|18
TGTGCCAGCAGTTACCTGTCCGGCAGCGGCCAAAACGAAAATGAGCAGTTCTTC
CASSYLSGSGQNENEQFF
>once|TRBV28|NA|TRBJ2-1|16
TGTGCCAGCAGCACAACAGGGCGGGGATCCTACAATGAGCAGTTCTTC
CASSTTGRGSYNEQFF
>NA|TRBV10-3|NA|TRBJ2-2|15
TGTGCCATCAGGGGAACAGGGTCGAACACCGGGGAGCTGTTTTTT
CAIRGTGSNTGELFF
>NA|TRBV7-9|NA|TRBJ1-2|14
TGTGCCAGCAGCCGCGGCACGGCGTCGGGTGGCTACACCTTC
CASSRGTASGGYTF
>NA|TRBV2|TRBD2|TRBJ2-5|15
TGTGCCAGCAGTGAGGGACTAGCGGGAGAAGAGACCCAGTACTTC
CASSEGLAGEETQYF
>NA|TRBV15|NA|TRBJ2-1|15
TGTGCCACCAGCGCCTCTTTGCTCGCGGACAATGAGCAGTTCTTC
CATSASLLADNEQFF